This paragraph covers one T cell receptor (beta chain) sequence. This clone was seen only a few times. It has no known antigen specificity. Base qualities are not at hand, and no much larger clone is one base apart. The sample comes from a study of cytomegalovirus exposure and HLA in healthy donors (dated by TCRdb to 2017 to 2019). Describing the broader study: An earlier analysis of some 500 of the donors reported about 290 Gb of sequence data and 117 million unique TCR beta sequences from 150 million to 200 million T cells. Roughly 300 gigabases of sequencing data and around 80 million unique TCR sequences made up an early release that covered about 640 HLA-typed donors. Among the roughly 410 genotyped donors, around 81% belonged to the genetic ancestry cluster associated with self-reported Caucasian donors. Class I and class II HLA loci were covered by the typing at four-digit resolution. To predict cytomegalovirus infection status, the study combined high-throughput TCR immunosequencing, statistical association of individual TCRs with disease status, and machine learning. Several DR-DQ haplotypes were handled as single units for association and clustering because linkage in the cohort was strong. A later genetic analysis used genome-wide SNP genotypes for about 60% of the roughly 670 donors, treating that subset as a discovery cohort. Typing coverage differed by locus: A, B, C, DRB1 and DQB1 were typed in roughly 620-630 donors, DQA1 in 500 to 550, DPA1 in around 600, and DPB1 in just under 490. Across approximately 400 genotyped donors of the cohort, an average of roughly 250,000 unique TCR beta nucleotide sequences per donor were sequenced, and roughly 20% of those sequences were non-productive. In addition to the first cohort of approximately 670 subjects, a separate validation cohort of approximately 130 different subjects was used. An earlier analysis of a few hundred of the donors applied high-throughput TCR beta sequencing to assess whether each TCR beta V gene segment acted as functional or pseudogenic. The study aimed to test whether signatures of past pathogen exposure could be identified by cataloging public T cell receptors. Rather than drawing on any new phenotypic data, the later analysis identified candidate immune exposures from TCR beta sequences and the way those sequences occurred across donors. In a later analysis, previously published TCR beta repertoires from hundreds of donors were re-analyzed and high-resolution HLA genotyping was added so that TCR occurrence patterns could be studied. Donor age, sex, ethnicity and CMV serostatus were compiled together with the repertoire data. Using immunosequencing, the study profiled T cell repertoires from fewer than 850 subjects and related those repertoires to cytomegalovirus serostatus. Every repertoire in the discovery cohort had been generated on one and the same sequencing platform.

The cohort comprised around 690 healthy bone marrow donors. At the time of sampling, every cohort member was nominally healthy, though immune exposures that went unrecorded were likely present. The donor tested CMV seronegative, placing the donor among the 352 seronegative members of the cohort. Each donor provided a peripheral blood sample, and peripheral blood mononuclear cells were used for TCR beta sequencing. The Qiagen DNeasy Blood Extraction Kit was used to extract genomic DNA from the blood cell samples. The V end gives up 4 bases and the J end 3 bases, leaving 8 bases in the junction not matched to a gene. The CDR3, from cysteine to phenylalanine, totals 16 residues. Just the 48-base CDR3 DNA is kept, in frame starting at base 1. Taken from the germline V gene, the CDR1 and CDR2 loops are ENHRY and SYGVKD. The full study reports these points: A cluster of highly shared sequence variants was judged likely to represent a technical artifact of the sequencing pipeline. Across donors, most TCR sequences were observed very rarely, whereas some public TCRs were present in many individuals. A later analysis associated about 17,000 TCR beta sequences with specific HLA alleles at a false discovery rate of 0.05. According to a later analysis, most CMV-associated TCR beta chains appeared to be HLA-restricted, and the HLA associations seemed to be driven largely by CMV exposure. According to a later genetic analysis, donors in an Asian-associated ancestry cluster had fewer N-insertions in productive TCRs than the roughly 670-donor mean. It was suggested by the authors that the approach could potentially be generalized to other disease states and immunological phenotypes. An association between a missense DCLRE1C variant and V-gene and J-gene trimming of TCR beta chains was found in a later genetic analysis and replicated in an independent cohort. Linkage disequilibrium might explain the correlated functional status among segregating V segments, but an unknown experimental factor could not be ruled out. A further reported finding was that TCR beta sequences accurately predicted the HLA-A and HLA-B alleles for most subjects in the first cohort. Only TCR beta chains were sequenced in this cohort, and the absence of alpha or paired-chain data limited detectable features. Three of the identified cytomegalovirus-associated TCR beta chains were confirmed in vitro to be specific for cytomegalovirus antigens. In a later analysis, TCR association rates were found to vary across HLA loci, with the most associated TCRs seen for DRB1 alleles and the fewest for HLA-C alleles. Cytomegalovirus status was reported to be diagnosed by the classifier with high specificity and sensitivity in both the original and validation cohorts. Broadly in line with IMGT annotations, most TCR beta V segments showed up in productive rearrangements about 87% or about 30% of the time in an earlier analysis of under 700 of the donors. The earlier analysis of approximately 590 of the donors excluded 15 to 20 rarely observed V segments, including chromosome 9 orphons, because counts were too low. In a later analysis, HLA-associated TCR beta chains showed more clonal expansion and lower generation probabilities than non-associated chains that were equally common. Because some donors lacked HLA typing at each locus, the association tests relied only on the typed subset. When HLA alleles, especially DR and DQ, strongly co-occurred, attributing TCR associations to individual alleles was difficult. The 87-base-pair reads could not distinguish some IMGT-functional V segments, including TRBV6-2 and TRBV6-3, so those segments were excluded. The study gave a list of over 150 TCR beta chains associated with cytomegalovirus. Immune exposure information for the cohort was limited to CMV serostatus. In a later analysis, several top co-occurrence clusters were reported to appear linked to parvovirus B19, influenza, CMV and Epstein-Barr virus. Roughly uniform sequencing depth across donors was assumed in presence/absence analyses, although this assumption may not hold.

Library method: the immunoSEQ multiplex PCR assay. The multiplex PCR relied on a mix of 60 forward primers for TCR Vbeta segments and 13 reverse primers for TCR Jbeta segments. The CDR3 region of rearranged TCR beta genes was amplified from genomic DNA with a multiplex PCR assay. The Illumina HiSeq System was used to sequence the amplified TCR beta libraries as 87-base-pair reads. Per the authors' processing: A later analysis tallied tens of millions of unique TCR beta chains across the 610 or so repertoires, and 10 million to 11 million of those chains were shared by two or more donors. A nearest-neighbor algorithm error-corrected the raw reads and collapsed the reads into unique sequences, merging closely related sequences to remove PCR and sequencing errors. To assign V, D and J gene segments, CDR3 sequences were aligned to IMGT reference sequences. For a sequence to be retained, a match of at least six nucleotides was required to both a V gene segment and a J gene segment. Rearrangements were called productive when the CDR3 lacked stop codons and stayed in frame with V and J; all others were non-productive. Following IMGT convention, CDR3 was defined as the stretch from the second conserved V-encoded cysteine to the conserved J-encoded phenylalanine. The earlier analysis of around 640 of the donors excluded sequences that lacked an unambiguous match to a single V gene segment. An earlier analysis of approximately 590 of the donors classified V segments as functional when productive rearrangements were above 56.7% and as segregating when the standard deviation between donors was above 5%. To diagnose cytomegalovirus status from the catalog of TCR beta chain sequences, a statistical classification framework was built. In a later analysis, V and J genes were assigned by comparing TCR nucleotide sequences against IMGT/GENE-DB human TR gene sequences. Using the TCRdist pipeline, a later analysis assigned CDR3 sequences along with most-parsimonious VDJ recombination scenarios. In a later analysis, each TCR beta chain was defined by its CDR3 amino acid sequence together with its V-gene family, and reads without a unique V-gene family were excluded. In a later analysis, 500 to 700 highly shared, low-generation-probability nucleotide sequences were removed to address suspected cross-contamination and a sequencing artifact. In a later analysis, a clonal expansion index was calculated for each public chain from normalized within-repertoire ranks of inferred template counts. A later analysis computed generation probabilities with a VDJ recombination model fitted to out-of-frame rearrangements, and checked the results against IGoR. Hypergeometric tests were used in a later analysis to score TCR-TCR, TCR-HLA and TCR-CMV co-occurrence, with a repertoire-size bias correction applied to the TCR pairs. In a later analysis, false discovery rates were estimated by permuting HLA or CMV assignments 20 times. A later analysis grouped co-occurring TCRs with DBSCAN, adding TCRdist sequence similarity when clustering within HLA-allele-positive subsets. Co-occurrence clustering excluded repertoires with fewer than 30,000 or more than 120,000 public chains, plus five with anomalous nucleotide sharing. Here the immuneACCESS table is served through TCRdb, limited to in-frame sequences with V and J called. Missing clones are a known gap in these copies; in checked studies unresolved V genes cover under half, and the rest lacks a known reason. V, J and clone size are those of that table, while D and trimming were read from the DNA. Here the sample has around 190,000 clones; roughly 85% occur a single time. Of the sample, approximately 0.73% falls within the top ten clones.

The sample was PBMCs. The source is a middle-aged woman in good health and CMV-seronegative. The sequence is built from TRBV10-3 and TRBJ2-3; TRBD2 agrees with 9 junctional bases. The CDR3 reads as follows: CAISGPAGGHTDTQYF. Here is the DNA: TGTGCCATCAGTGGCCCAGCGGGGGGACATACAGATACGCAGTATTTT.